A single T cell receptor (beta chain) is shown here with its context. Its antigen is still unknown. Base qualities were left out, and no much larger clone turns up one base away. The data were obtained in a study of response to subunit inactivated influenza vaccine (dated by TCRdb to 2016 to 2019). With regard to the full study: Deep quantitative profiling of the T cell receptor repertoire was used in the study to follow responses to a trivalent subunit inactivated influenza vaccine.

Libraries were built with RT-PCR. Instrument on record: Illumina HiSeq 2500. TCRdb passed the public sequencing reads through fastp at Q25 and MiXCR, retaining productive beta sequences. Entries that share a CDR3 protein sequence are merged under the most common genes and DNA. The sample includes almost 600,000 distinct CDR3 sequences, with around 15% observed a single time. The top ten clones comprise around 10% of the sample. Spanning cysteine to phenylalanine, the CDR3 consists of 13 amino acids. Only the CDR3 region is kept as DNA, spanning 39 bases read in frame from base 1. The germline V gene encodes CDR1 SNHLY and CDR2 FYNNEI. V is clipped by 2 bases and J by 7 bases, and the sequence between their germline boundaries is 12 bases long. Overall study outcomes, separate from this receptor: The authors suggested that each seasonal influenza vaccination may recruit only a limited number of new T cells.

This chain is built from TRBV2 and TRBJ2-7; TRBD1 is perhaps the D gene, given 5 matching bases. The receptor was isolated from a man aged 50 to 59 who received an inactivated influenza vaccine. Donor details come from another sample of the same person, matched by shared clones. Sequenced here: PBMCs from blood, sampled approximately 12 days after vaccination. The CDR3 reads CASSEQGLGEQYF. The base sequence is TGTGCCAGCAGTGAACAGGGCCTTGGGGAGCAGTACTTC.